This T cell receptor beta chain was identified in a study of blood T cell repertoires in COVID-19. In the original analysis: Amplification from reference gene primers served as the basis for estimated nucleated cell counts. Clones were read by immunoSEQ multiplex PCR, and TCRdb kept only the in-frame ones, dropping some. V and J calls and clone size are those listed in that table; D and trimming were worked out from the DNA. The sample shows 250,000 or so clones, around 87% of them seen only once. Living in under 30 US areas, the participants were between roughly 18 and 95 years of age. The TCR comes from a woman in her forties or fifties who had recovered from COVID-19. The sample comprised PBMCs or T cells enriched from blood (not recorded which).

The CDR3 DNA follows: TGTGCCAGCAGCTTGGTGGCAGGTCGGGGCTACACCTTC. It specifies CASSLVAGRGYTF. The chain carries TRBV5-4 and TRBJ1-2; D unclear. The germline gives CDR1 SGHNT, CDR2 YYREEE (reference sequence). V lost 0 bases, J lost 8 bases, and 11 bases lay in between. The CDR3 spans 13 residues.